One and the same sample provided the 9 T cell receptor beta chains below, sequenced in a study of shared clonotypes between healthy human individuals. Generated by immunoSEQ multiplex PCR, the TCRdb table keeps only in-frame clones and is missing some. The table includes 2 million to 2.5 million clones, 93% detected once. Sequencing was done on a sample of naive CD4+ T cells from PBMCs. The subset was: CD45RA+ positively selected. Receptor source: a man younger than 30 in good health. Some clones in this sample may be carry-over from other donors' samples.

As to this clone: Additional DNA sequences in this sample encode the identical CDR3. The chain links TRBV9 to TRBJ2-3, with 7 positions matching TRBD1. V was pared by 0 bases and J by 4 bases, with 5 bases of the junction left unmatched. Germline V gene data show CDR1 as SGDLS and CDR2 as YYNGEE. CDR3 length equals 15 residues. CDR3 DNA sequence: TGTGCCAGCAGCGTAGTAGGGCAGGGGGCAGATACGCAGTATTTT. Translated: CASSVVGQGADTQYF.

This chain uses TRBV29-1 with TRBJ2-1; 10 nucleotides align to TRBD2. CDR1 is SQVTM, CDR2 ANQGSEA, per germline. CDR3 length: 16 residues. After removal of 3 bases from V and 7 bases from J, the junction contained 12 bases not matched to a gene. The CDR3, as DNA: TGCAGCGTTGAGCGCACTAGCGGGGTCATGAGGAATGAGCAGTTCTTC. This encodes CSVERTSGVMRNEQFF.

The chain employs TRBV5-6 and TRBJ1-3; no clear D. Germline lookup yields CDR1 SGHDT and CDR2 YYEEEE. Trimming pared 4 bases from V and 10 bases from J, leaving 15 bases between. This CDR3 has 13 amino acids. The CDR3 reads CASSLIVGTTIYF. The CDR3, as DNA: TGTGCCAGCAGCCTTATAGTCGGAACAACCATATATTTT.

The CDR3 bases are TGTGCCAGCAGTAAGCCTGAAAAACTGTTTTTT. The encoded protein is CASSKPEKLFF. The rearrangement joins TRBV2 to TRBJ1-4; D remains ambiguous. The germline V gene encodes CDR1 SNHLY and CDR2 FYNNEI. The CDR3 totals 11 residues. Trimming shortened V by 5 bases and J by 7 bases, and 5 bases separated the two germline ends.

The chain is built from TRBV19 and TRBJ1-1; D gene unclear. With 1 base removed from V and 6 bases from J, the gap between germline ends came to 9 bases. Germline CDR1 is LNHDA and CDR2 is SQIVND (reference sequence). CDR3 length: 13 amino acids. CDR3 sequence (DNA): TGTGCCAGTAGTATAGTCCGAACAGCTGAAGCTTTCTTT. Translation gives CASSIVRTAEAFF.

The V and J genes are TRBV6-5 and TRBJ2-5; 7 bases agree with TRBD1. Germline V gives CDR1 MNHEY, CDR2 SVGAGI. The V gene end was trimmed by 0 bases and the J gene end by 5 bases; junction bases not matched to a gene: 6. This CDR3 region has 15 residues. CDR3 in DNA: TGTGCCAGCAGTTACTCCTGGGACAGTTTGGAGACCCAGTACTTC. Translation gives CASSYSWDSLETQYF.

The chain recombines TRBV28 with TRBJ1-4, with D unresolved. The ends were cut back, 4 bases at V and 3 bases at J, with 18 bases in the middle. CDR1 is MDHEN and CDR2 is SYDVKM in the germline V gene. The CDR3 consists of 17 residues. CDR3 region: CASSSPGGRTPNEKLFF. The CDR3 DNA sequence: TGTGCCAGCAGTTCCCCGGGAGGAAGGACGCCTAATGAAAAACTGTTTTTT.

The V and J genes are TRBV27 and TRBJ2-7; TRBD2 might be the D (5 bases). In germline, CDR1 is MNHEY, CDR2 SMNVEV (reference sequence). This CDR3 region has 13 residues. Trimming removed 4 bases from V and 3 bases from J, with 10 bases in between. CDR3 loop: CASSSYTSYEQYF. The CDR3 nucleotides are TGTGCCAGCAGTTCCTACACTAGCTACGAGCAGTACTTC.

The chain joins TRBV15 to TRBJ2-7; D possibly corresponds to TRBD1 (6 bases). The CDR3 sequence is 14 residues long. Germline loops: CDR1 LNHNV, CDR2 YYDKDF (reference sequence). V lost 3 bases and J 2 bases, leaving 11 bases between the germline ends. CDR3 sequence reads: CATSSSGTTYEQYF. The CDR3 coding sequence is TGTGCCACCAGCAGCTCCGGGACAACCTACGAGCAGTACTTC.